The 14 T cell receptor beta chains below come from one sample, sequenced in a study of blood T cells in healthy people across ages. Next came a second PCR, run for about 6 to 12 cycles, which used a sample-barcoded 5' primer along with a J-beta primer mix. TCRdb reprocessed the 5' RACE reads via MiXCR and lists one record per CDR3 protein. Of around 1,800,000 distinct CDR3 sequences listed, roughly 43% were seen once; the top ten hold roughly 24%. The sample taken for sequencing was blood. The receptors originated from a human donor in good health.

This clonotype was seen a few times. In nucleotides, the CDR3 is TGCAGTGCCACCAGAGACAGGGTTCCGAATGGCTACACCTTC. Its protein is CSATRDRVPNGYTF. The chain links TRBV20-1 to TRBJ1-2, with 7 bases matching TRBD1. The CDR3 length is 14 residues. Germline CDR1 DFQATT, CDR2 SNEGSKA (reference sequence). Trimming cost V 6 bases and J 6 bases; bases outside gene matches: 13.

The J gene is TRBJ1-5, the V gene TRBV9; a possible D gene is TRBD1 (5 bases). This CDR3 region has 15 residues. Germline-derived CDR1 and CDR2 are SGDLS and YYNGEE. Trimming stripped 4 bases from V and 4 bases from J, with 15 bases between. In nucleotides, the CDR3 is TGTGCCAGCAGCAGGGAAGGGGCAAGAAATCAGCCCCAGCATTTT. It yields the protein CASSREGARNQPQHF.

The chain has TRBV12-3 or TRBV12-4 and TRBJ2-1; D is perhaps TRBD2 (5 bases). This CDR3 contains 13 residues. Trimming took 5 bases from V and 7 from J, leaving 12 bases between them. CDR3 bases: TGTGCCAGCAGTCCCGGAATAGCGAATGAGCAGTTCTTC. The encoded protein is CASSPGIANEQFF.

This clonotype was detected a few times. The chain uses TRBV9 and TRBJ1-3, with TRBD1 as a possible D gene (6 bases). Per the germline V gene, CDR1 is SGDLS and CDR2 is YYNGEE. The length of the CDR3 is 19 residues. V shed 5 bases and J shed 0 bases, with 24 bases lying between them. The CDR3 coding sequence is TGTGCCAGCAGGAGAGGGGGGACCTCAATAGGGGACTCTGGAAACACCATATATTTT. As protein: CASRRGGTSIGDSGNTIYF.

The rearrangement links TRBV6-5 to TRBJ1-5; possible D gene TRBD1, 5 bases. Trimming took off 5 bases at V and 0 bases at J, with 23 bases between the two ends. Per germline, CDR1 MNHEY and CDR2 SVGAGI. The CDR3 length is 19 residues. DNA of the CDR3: TGTGCCAGCAGTCTACAAACACCTTCGACAGTTTATAGCAATCAGCCCCAGCATTTT. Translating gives CASSLQTPSTVYSNQPQHF.

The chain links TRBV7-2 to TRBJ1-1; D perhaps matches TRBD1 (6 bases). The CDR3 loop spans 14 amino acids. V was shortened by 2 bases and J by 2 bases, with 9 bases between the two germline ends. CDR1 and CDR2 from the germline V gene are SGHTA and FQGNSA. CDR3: CASSLQTGNTEAFF. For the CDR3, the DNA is TGTGCCAGCAGCTTACAGACAGGTAACACTGAAGCTTTCTTT.

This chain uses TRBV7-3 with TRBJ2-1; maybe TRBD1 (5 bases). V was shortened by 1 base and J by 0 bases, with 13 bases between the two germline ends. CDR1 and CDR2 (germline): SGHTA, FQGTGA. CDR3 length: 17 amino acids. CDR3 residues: CASSLRGHPYSYNEQFF. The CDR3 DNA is TGTGCCAGCAGCTTAAGAGGACACCCTTACTCCTACAATGAGCAGTTCTTC.

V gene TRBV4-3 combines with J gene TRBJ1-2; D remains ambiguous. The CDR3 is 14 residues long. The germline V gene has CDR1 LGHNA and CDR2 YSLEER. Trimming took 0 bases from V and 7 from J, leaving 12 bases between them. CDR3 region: CASSQESDGLGYTF. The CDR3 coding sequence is TGCGCCAGCAGCCAAGAGAGCGATGGGCTTGGCTACACCTTC.

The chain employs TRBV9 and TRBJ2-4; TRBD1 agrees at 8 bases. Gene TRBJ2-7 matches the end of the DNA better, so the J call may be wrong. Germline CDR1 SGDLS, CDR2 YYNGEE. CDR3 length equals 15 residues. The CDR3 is CASSVGGQETYEQYF. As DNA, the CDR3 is TGTGCCAGCAGCGTAGGGGGACAGGAAACCTACGAGCAGTACTTC.

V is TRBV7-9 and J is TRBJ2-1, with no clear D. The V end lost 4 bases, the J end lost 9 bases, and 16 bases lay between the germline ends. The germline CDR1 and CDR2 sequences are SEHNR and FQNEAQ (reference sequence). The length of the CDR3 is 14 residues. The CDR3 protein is CASSSVRSVGEQFF. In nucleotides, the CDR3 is TGTGCCAGCAGCTCAGTAAGGAGCGTTGGTGAGCAGTTCTTC.

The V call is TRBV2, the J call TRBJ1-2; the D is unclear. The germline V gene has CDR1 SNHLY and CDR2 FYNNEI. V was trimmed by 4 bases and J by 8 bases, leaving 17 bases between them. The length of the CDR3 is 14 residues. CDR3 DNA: TGTGCCAGCAGTGCACCGGACGGCGATTTAGGCTACACCTTC. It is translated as CASSAPDGDLGYTF.

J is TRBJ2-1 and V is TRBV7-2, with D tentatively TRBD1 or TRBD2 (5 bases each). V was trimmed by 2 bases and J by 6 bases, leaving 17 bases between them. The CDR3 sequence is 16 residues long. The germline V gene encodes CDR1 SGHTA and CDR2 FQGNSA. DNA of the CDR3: TGTGCCAGCAGCTTATTATTAGGGATTGGGGGCAATGAGCAGTTCTTC. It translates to CASSLLLGIGGNEQFF.

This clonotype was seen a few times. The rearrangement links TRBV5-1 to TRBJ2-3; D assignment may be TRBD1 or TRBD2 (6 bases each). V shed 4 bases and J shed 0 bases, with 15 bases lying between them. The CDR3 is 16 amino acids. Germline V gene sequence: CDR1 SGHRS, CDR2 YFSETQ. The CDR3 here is CASSPVGGLSTDTQYF. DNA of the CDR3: TGCGCCAGCAGCCCGGTAGGGGGGCTCAGCACAGATACGCAGTATTTT.

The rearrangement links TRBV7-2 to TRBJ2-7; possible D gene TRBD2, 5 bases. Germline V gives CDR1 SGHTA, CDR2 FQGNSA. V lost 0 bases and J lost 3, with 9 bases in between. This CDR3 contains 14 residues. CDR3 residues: CASSLAPRVYEQYF. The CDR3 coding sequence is TGTGCCAGCAGCTTAGCACCGAGGGTCTACGAGCAGTACTTC.